This T cell receptor (beta chain) stems from a study of blood T cell repertoires in COVID-19. Those who participated ranged in age from 18 to 89 years and resided in approximately 26 US areas. The table came from immunoSEQ multiplex PCR; TCRdb's copy has only in-frame clones and leaves some out. The top ten hold over 5% of the sample, which has 150,000 or so clones, around 73% seen once. V was cut by 4 bases and J by 6 bases, with 13 bases left in between. The CDR3 contains 13 residues. Germline CDR1 reads SGHKS; CDR2 reads YYEKEE (reference sequence). The rearrangement joins TRBV5-5 to TRBJ1-2, with D unclear. The specimen was PBMCs or T cells enriched from blood (not recorded which). This sequence was found in a woman aged 45-65 years who had recovered from COVID-19. DNA for the CDR3: TGTGCCAGCAGCCCTATAAGCGTTCATGGCTACACCTTC. The encoded protein is CASSPISVHGYTF.